These 3 T cell receptor beta chains were sequenced from one sample in a study of T cells in women clearing cervical HPV infection. Clones were sequenced by immunoSEQ multiplex PCR, and TCRdb holds only the in-frame ones, with some missing. Its listing shows 30,000 to 45,000 clones. Sequencing was done on a sample of blood buffy coat. The receptors here all came from a woman aged 18-69 years with a cervical HPV16 infection that either progressed to CIN3+ or cleared (not recorded which).

For this clone: The read ends 3 residues shy of where the CDR3 ends; the end is completed using the germline J gene. The chain combines TRBV19 with TRBJ2-7, with 8 bases lining up with TRBD2. Germline loops: CDR1 LNHDA, CDR2 SQIVND (reference sequence). The CDR3 totals 15 residues. V lost 4 bases, J lost 6 bases, and 11 bases stayed unmatched. The DNA read from the CDR3 is TGTGCCAGTAGTACCCAGGGAAAAAGCGGGAGCGAG. It translates to CASSTQGKSGSE. The complete CDR3 reads CASSTQGKSGSEQYF.

Details on this clone: Read sequence stops 3 residues before the CDR3 end, and the germline J gene provides the missing end. This chain uses TRBV20-1 with TRBJ2-3; 12 positions agree with TRBD2. CDR1 and CDR2 from the germline V gene are DFQATT and SNEGSKA (reference sequence). The ends lost 4 bases at V and 4 bases at J; junction bases unmatched: 15. CDR3 length: 18 amino acids. The CDR3 DNA, read in part, is TGCAGTGCTACAAAAGGACTAGCGGGATCCCTGAACGCAGATACG. Amino acids: CSATKGLAGSLNADT. The whole CDR3 sequence reads CSATKGLAGSLNADTQYF.

Notes on this clone: The read gets to within 3 residues of the CDR3 end, and the germline J gene fills in the rest. Additional DNA sequences in this sample encode the identical CDR3. This chain connects TRBV7-9 to TRBJ2-7; 9 bases line up with TRBD2. V was pared by 5 bases and J by 2 bases, with 7 bases of the junction left unmatched. The CDR3 runs 15 residues. Germline CDR1 SEHNR, CDR2 FQNEAQ (reference sequence). This CDR3 reads CASSRLAGPTYEQYF. CDR3 DNA (partial): TGTGCCAGCAGCCGCCTAGCGGGGCCGACCTACGAG. Combining the CDR3 with reference TRBV7-9 and TRBJ2-7 gives the whole variable domain DTGVSQNPRHKITKRGQNVTFRCDPISEHNRLYWYRQTLGQGPEFLTYFQNEAQLEKSRLLSDRFSAERPKGSFSTLEIQRTEQGDSAMYLCASSRLAGPTYEQYFGPGTRLTVT.